A selection of T cell receptor beta chains follows, all from one sample in a study of blood T cell repertoires in COVID-19. Data came from immunoSEQ multiplex PCR; TCRdb stores just in-frame clones and leaves some out. The repertoire holds fewer than 350,000 clones, approximately 87% seen once, with about an eighth in the top ten. Sequenced material: peripheral blood. All receptors derive from a woman between 25 and 40 years old with COVID-19, enrolled during active disease. Both conserved end residues are part of each CDR3. A D gene is named only where the DNA matches it firmly. Not all rows give a size; the values are once, few, many and, for expanded clones, a class.

j_call d_call v_call clone_size cdr3_aa cdr3_nt
TRBJ2-2 TRBD1 TRBV4-1 once CASSQGVTGGRAGELFF TGCGCCAGCAGCCAAGGGGTGACAGGGGGCCGGGCCGGGGAGCTGTTTTTT
TRBJ2-7 - TRBV5-1 - CASSRLGGGGSYEQYF TGCGCCAGCAGCCGACTGGGAGGGGGAGGATCCTACGAGCAGTACTTC
TRBJ2-2 - TRBV5-1 - CASSFMGELFF TGCGCCAGCAGCTTTATGGGGGAGCTGTTTTTT
TRBJ1-5 TRBD1 TRBV7-9 few CASSHQGGGGNQPQHF TGTGCCAGCAGCCATCAGGGGGGAGGAGGCAATCAGCCCCAGCATTTT
TRBJ2-7 TRBD2 TRBV18 - CASSPRGSGGRSSYEQYF TGTGCCAGCTCACCCCGTGGTAGCGGGGGCCGAAGCTCCTACGAGCAGTACTTC
TRBJ1-2 - TRBV18 - CASSPSPVDGYTF TGTGCCAGCTCACCAAGCCCGGTAGATGGCTACACCTTC
TRBJ1-5 - TRBV6-1 - CASSEAGITNQPQHF TGTGCCAGCAGTGAGGCAGGGATTACCAATCAGCCCCAGCATTTT
TRBJ2-7 - TRBV29-1 - CSVLPRLSPTREQYF TGCAGCGTTTTACCTAGGCTTTCACCTACGCGGGAGCAGTACTTC
TRBJ1-3 - TRBV18 - CASSPLDSPTTGNTIYF TGTGCCAGCTCACCGCTGGACAGCCCCACGACGGGAAACACCATATATTTT
TRBJ2-2 TRBD1 TRBV5-8 - CASSIQGAGELFF TGTGCCAGCAGCATACAGGGGGCCGGGGAGCTGTTTTTT
TRBJ2-3 - TRBV7-2 - CASTPGGPLANTQYF TGTGCCAGCACCCCAGGGGGGCCCCTTGCAAATACGCAGTATTTT
TRBJ1-2 - TRBV3-1/TRBV3-2 - CASSHGGEGGYTF TGTGCCAGCAGCCACGGGGGGGAAGGCGGCTACACCTTC
TRBJ1-2 - TRBV6-5 - CASRRVQGNGYTF TGTGCCAGCAGAAGGGTACAGGGCAATGGCTACACCTTC
TRBJ1-1 - TRBV6-6 - CASSYPSTMNTEAFF TGTGCCAGCAGTTACCCCAGTACCATGAACACTGAAGCTTTCTTT
TRBJ2-1 - TRBV11-2 - CASSSPGGPSSYNEQFF TGTGCCAGCAGCTCCCCTGGGGGCCCCTCCTCCTACAATGAGCAGTTCTTC
TRBJ2-7 - TRBV14 few CASSQDPRAYEQYF TGTGCCAGCAGCCAAGATCCCCGAGCCTACGAGCAGTACTTC
TRBJ2-5 TRBD2 TRBV5-4 - CASSGRTSGGETQYF TGTGCCAGCAGCGGGAGGACTAGCGGGGGTGAGACCCAGTACTTC
TRBJ2-2 - TRBV5-1 - CASNPGLPNTGELFF TGCGCCAGCAACCCGGGACTCCCGAACACCGGGGAGCTGTTTTTT
TRBJ1-1 - TRBV27 few CASSLQGMNTEAFF TGTGCCAGCAGCCTACAGGGAATGAACACTGAAGCTTTCTTT
TRBJ1-3 TRBD1 TRBV18 - CASSPALTGTRNTIYF TGTGCCAGCTCACCTGCCTTGACAGGGACCCGGAACACCATATATTTT
TRBJ1-5 - TRBV5-6 - CASSLAGGHSNQPQHF TGTGCCAGCAGCTTGGCCGGCGGACATAGCAATCAGCCCCAGCATTTT
TRBJ2-5 TRBD2 TRBV30 - CAWSVMSGAFQETQYF TGTGCCTGGAGTGTAATGAGCGGGGCCTTTCAAGAGACCCAGTACTTC
TRBJ1-6 - TRBV28 - CASSLLGGGSSPLHF TGTGCCAGCAGTTTATTAGGGGGGGGTAGTTCACCCCTCCACTTT
TRBJ1-4 TRBD1 TRBV3-1/TRBV3-2 - CASSLLYRGSGTNEKLFF TGTGCCAGCAGCCTACTTTACAGGGGGTCGGGAACTAATGAAAAACTGTTTTTT
TRBJ2-2 - TRBV27 - CASLDQGTRSYAGELFF TGTGCCAGCCTCGATCAAGGTACCAGGTCGTACGCCGGGGAGCTGTTTTTT
TRBJ1-1 - TRBV4-1 once CASSWEARDTEAFF TGCGCCAGCAGCTGGGAGGCGAGGGACACTGAAGCTTTCTTT
TRBJ2-1 TRBD1 TRBV12-3/TRBV12-4 - CASTPGGNEQFF TGTGCCAGCACGCCAGGGGGCAATGAGCAGTTCTTC
TRBJ2-5 TRBD2 TRBV27 - CASSPSGGYQETQYF TGTGCCAGCAGCCCTAGCGGGGGGTACCAAGAGACCCAGTACTTC
TRBJ2-5 - TRBV6-5 - CASSPQVGVGETQYF TGTGCCAGCAGTCCCCAGGTAGGGGTCGGAGAGACCCAGTACTTC
TRBJ1-4 - TRBV10-3 - CAISGSGTGEKLFF TGTGCCATCAGTGGATCGGGGACTGGAGAAAAACTGTTTTTT
TRBJ1-1 - TRBV5-1 - CASTEQGDTEAFF TGCGCCAGCACCGAACAGGGCGACACTGAAGCTTTCTTT
TRBJ2-3 - TRBV3-1/TRBV3-2 - CASSQDHLNRQYF TGTGCCAGCAGCCAAGACCATCTTAATAGGCAGTATTTT
TRBJ1-2 TRBD1 TRBV2 - CASPRTRGPTPGYTF TGTGCCAGTCCCCGAACCAGGGGGCCTACCCCCGGCTACACCTTC
TRBJ2-3 TRBD1 TRBV5-5 once CASSAGTGGADTQYF TGTGCCAGCAGTGCCGGGACAGGGGGCGCAGATACGCAGTATTTT
TRBJ1-6 TRBD1 TRBV5-6 - CASSSGTGVSPLHF TGTGCCAGCAGCTCCGGGACAGGGGTTTCACCCCTCCACTTT
TRBJ1-4 TRBD1 TRBV7-9 - CASSFGQGGEKLFF TGTGCCAGCAGCTTCGGACAGGGTGGCGAAAAACTGTTTTTT
TRBJ2-2 TRBD2 TRBV7-9 - CASSPTSGGFDGELFF TGTGCCAGCAGCCCAACTAGCGGGGGATTCGACGGGGAGCTGTTTTTT
TRBJ1-4 - TRBV9 - CASSVRRRMIF TGTGCCAGCAGCGTGAGGAGGCGCATGATTTTT
TRBJ2-5 TRBD2 TRBV28 - CASSNPTSPSGEETQYF TGTGCCAGCAGTAACCCCACCAGCCCCAGCGGGGAAGAGACCCAGTACTTC
TRBJ1-1 - TRBV19 - CASSPRHIMNTEAFF TGTGCCAGTAGTCCCCGACATATCATGAACACTGAAGCTTTCTTT
TRBJ2-7 TRBD1 TRBV19 - CASSIQAGGVYEQYF TGTGCCAGTAGTATTCAGGCAGGGGGTGTCTACGAGCAGTACTTC
TRBJ1-1 - TRBV3-1/TRBV3-2 once CASSRFDRLDTEAFF TGTGCCAGCAGCCGGTTTGACAGGCTGGACACTGAAGCTTTCTTT
TRBJ1-4 - TRBV7-7 - CASSLREGTNEKLFF TGTGCCAGCAGCTTGAGGGAGGGAACTAATGAAAAACTGTTTTTT
TRBJ2-4 TRBD2 TRBV6-1 - CASSVLAEPLAKNIQYF TGTGCCAGCAGTGTACTAGCGGAACCTCTAGCCAAAAACATTCAGTACTTC
TRBJ2-5 TRBD1 TRBV5-6 - CASSLGRDRDQETQYF TGTGCCAGCAGCTTGGGAAGGGACAGGGATCAAGAGACCCAGTACTTC
TRBJ1-1 - TRBV19 - CASSISENTEAFF TGTGCCAGTAGTATCTCAGAGAACACTGAAGCTTTCTTT
TRBJ1-4 - TRBV7-2 - CASSLQNSEKLFF TGTGCCAGCAGCTTACAGAACAGCGAAAAACTGTTTTTT
TRBJ2-7 TRBD2 TRBV19 - CATSSGYEQYF TGTGCCACCTCTAGCGGTTACGAGCAGTACTTC
TRBJ2-2 - TRBV6-5 - CASSFRGTGELFF TGTGCCAGCAGTTTTAGGGGCACCGGGGAGCTGTTTTTT